This T cell receptor (beta chain) was found in a study of T-cell reconstitution after alpha-beta-depleted transplantation in children. About this clonotype itself: No antigen is known for it.

Overall study results and limits: Newly made T cells mostly supplied T-cell counts and diversity one year after transplant. There were reportedly several hundred expanded graft clones from which alpha-beta T cells came about two months after transplant.

Germline CDR1 is GTSNPN and CDR2 is SVGIG (reference sequence). CDR3 size: 13 residues. V was trimmed by 1 base and J by 0 bases, leaving 7 bases between them. This sample's TCRbeta library carried unique molecular identifier barcodes. TCRdb reprocessed the PCR reads with MiXCR, giving one entry per CDR3 protein. The table lists fewer than 550,000 distinct CDR3 sequences, about 11% of them singletons. The rearrangement joins TRBV30 to TRBJ2-7; D call uncertain. The TCR comes from a child between 2 and 9 years old with inherited bone marrow failure, due to receive a stem cell transplant. The sequencing used PBMCs, collected before TCRalphabeta/CD19-depleted stem cell transplant. CDR3 region: CAWSEGLSYEQYF. CDR3 nucleotides: TGTGCCTGGAGTGAGGGCCTCTCCTACGAGCAGTACTTC.